Listed below are T cell receptor beta chains from one sample, sequenced in a study of OX40 agonist ivuxolimab in advanced cancers. Sequencing was performed with immunoSEQ multiplex PCR; in TCRdb, only in-frame clones are kept and a portion is missing. The data contain roughly 76,000 clones, about 93% of them singletons. The sample here was CD4+ or CD8+ T cells sorted from blood, taken in a trial of the OX40 agonist ivuxolimab. The receptors stem from an adult with an advanced solid tumor such as melanoma, head and neck, liver or kidney cancer. CDR3s include the opening cysteine and the closing phenylalanine or tryptophan. A D gene is named only where the DNA matches it firmly. For some rows the clone size is stated as once, few or many, or as a class when expanded; others skip it.

NA	TRBV7-3	NA	TRBJ2-1	TGTGCCAGCAGCTTAGGTACCCCGGGCAATGAGCAGTTCTTC	CASSLGTPGNEQFF
NA	TRBV7-9	NA	TRBJ1-5	TGTGCAACGGGGGATCAGCCCCAGCATTTT	CATGDQPQHF
NA	TRBV27	NA	TRBJ2-2	TGTGCCAGCACCTACTCGGTGGACACCGGGGAGCTGTTTTTT	CASTYSVDTGELFF
NA	TRBV10-3	TRBD1	TRBJ2-3	TGTGCCATCAGTGACGAATACGGGACAGGGGCAGATACGCAGTATTTT	CAISDEYGTGADTQYF
NA	TRBV28	NA	TRBJ2-2	TGTGCCAGCAGTTCCCCGGGCCCAGTGCCGGCCGGGGAGCTGTTTTTT	CASSSPGPVPAGELFF
NA	TRBV29-1	NA	TRBJ2-7	TGCAGCGTTTTAGCGGAGAGCTCCTACGAGCAGTACTTC	CSVLAESSYEQYF
NA	TRBV15	TRBD1	TRBJ2-7	TGTGCCACCAGCAGAGAGAGGACAGGGGCTCACGAGCAGTACTTC	CATSRERTGAHEQYF
once	TRBV27	NA	TRBJ1-1	TGTGCCAGCAGTTTCACATTGAACACTGAAGCTTTCTTT	CASSFTLNTEAFF
NA	TRBV6-5	NA	TRBJ1-1	TGTGCCAGCAGTTTATCCCCCGGGGGCCCTGAAGCTTTCTTT	CASSLSPGGPEAFF
NA	TRBV4-3	NA	TRBJ1-1	TGCGCCAGCAGCCAAGATGTGTCGCGGGTCACTGAAGCTTTCTTT	CASSQDVSRVTEAFF
NA	TRBV6-5	NA	TRBJ2-7	TGTGCCAGCAGTTACTCGAGCCATCTCAAGGAGCAGTACTTC	CASSYSSHLKEQYF
NA	TRBV4-1	NA	TRBJ2-1	TGCGCCAGCAGCCAAGAAAGGGCCTCGGCTGGAGGGCAGTTCTTC	CASSQERASAGGQFF
NA	TRBV15	TRBD1	TRBJ2-4	TGTGCCACCAGCAGAGTGGGGGACAGACTAGCCAAAAACATTCAGTACTTC	CATSRVGDRLAKNIQYF
NA	TRBV19	TRBD1	TRBJ2-1	TGTGCCACAAGACAGGGGGCGATTGAGCAGTTCTTC	CATRQGAIEQFF
once	TRBV7-9	TRBD1	TRBJ2-7	TGTGCCAGCAGCTTTGTTGACGGGACAGGGTTCTACGAGCAGTACTTC	CASSFVDGTGFYEQYF
NA	TRBV5-1	NA	TRBJ2-5	TGCGCCAGCAGCACTGACAGTCCGGTCCAGTACTTC	CASSTDSPVQYF
NA	TRBV4-3	NA	TRBJ1-4	TGCGCCAGCAGCCAAGCGAGCGGGCTCAGCGAAAAACTGTTTTTT	CASSQASGLSEKLFF
once	TRBV11-2	TRBD2	TRBJ2-3	TGTGCCAACGGGCCAGCGGGGGGCCGCACAGATACGCAGTATTTT	CANGPAGGRTDTQYF
NA	TRBV27	NA	TRBJ2-2	TGTGCCAGCAGTTTCCTACAGGGCCTCCGGGCCTACACCGGGGAGCTGTTTTTT	CASSFLQGLRAYTGELFF
NA	TRBV12-5	NA	TRBJ1-2	TGTGCTAGTGGTCCCCCCCGGGATTTTAACTATGGCTACACCTTC	CASGPPRDFNYGYTF
NA	TRBV5-6	NA	TRBJ2-7	TGTGCCAGCAGCTATGGGGACCCATCCTACGAGCAGTACTTC	CASSYGDPSYEQYF
NA	TRBV7-6	TRBD2	TRBJ2-1	TGTGCCAGCAGCTTGTCACTAGCGGCTCTATACAATGAGCAGTTCTTC	CASSLSLAALYNEQFF
NA	TRBV10-2	NA	TRBJ1-2	TGCGCCAGTGCGCAGGAAAACTATGGCTACACCTTC	CASAQENYGYTF
NA	TRBV19	NA	TRBJ2-2	TGTGCCACTGGCCTTACCGGGGAGCTGTTTTTT	CATGLTGELFF
NA	TRBV7-8	TRBD2	TRBJ2-1	TGTGCCAGCAGCTTAGCGGTGCGGGGGGCCCCGGATGAGCAGTTCTTC	CASSLAVRGAPDEQFF
NA	TRBV5-1	NA	TRBJ1-4	TGCGCCAGCAGCTTGCGTACAACTAATGAAAAACTGTTTTTT	CASSLRTTNEKLFF
NA	TRBV28	NA	TRBJ1-5	TGTGCCAGCAGTTCCCGGGACGATAGCAATCAGCCCCAGCATTTT	CASSSRDDSNQPQHF
NA	TRBV19	TRBD2	TRBJ2-1	TGTGCCAGTAGTTGGACTAGCGGGGGCTCCTACAATGAGCAGTTCTTC	CASSWTSGGSYNEQFF
NA	TRBV5-5	NA	TRBJ2-7	TGTGCCAGCAGTCGAGAGGGAAGGTCCCTATACGAGCAGTACTTC	CASSREGRSLYEQYF
NA	TRBV11-2	TRBD1	TRBJ2-7	TGTGCCAGCAGCTGGGGACAGGGTTCCCCCTACGAGCAGTACTTC	CASSWGQGSPYEQYF
NA	TRBV6-6	NA	TRBJ2-2	TGTGCCAGCAGTTACTCGAAACCTTTCACCGGGGAGCTGTTTTTT	CASSYSKPFTGELFF
NA	TRBV9	NA	TRBJ2-7	TGTGCCAGCAGCGTAGATCCTTCACCCTCCAACTACGAGCAGTACTTC	CASSVDPSPSNYEQYF
NA	TRBV2	TRBD1	TRBJ1-2	TGTGCCAGCAGTGAAGACCCCTTCCAGGGGGGCTATGGCTACACCTTC	CASSEDPFQGGYGYTF
NA	TRBV4-3	TRBD2	TRBJ2-7	TGCGCCAGCAGCCAGGTGAGGAGCGGGAGCTACGAGCAGTACTTC	CASSQVRSGSYEQYF
NA	TRBV27	TRBD1	TRBJ2-1	TGTGCCAGCAGTGAGACAGGGACCACCTACAATGAGCAGTTCTTC	CASSETGTTYNEQFF
NA	TRBV27	NA	TRBJ1-2	TGTGCCAGCAGTTCAGGGGTTCAGTTGAGGGCCGTACGAGGCTACACCTTC	CASSSGVQLRAVRGYTF
NA	TRBV2	NA	TRBJ2-7	TGTGCCAGCACGGGTGGGAGCTCCTACGAGCAGTACTTC	CASTGGSSYEQYF
NA	TRBV5-1	TRBD2	TRBJ2-1	TGCGCCAGCAGCCGTGGGGTAGCGGGAGCTCGTAGGAATGAGCAGTTCTTC	CASSRGVAGARRNEQFF
once	TRBV27	TRBD2	TRBJ2-7	TGTGCCAGCAGTTTAACCCCCAGCGGGGGGGCCCCCTACGAGCAGTACTTC	CASSLTPSGGAPYEQYF
NA	TRBV29-1	NA	TRBJ2-1	TGCAGCGTTGAAGACGGCGAAACCTCCTACAATGAGCAGTTCTTC	CSVEDGETSYNEQFF
NA	TRBV4-1	NA	TRBJ2-7	TGCGCCAGCAGCCAAGTGGGGACGGTGACCTACGAGCAGTACTTC	CASSQVGTVTYEQYF
once	TRBV14	TRBD2	TRBJ2-7	TGTGCCAGCAGCCAAGTGGGCGGGGGTTTGGGATACGAGCAGTACTTC	CASSQVGGGLGYEQYF
NA	TRBV7-9	TRBD1	TRBJ1-5	TGTGCCAGCAGCTTAGGAGGGGGCCTCAATCAGCCCCAGCATTTT	CASSLGGGLNQPQHF
NA	TRBV19	TRBD1	TRBJ1-1	TGTGCCAGTAGTATCGGACAGGGGGCCAACACTGAAGCTTTCTTT	CASSIGQGANTEAFF
NA	TRBV7-9	NA	TRBJ2-2	TGTGCCAGCAGCGCACGGAGTGACGGGGAGCTGTTTTTT	CASSARSDGELFF
NA	TRBV21-1	NA	TRBJ1-3	TGTGCCAGCAGCCGGACGTGCAGCCACTCTGGAAACACCATATATTTT	CASSRTCSHSGNTIYF
NA	TRBV28	NA	TRBJ1-4	TGTGCCAGCAGTTCCCCCCTTTTTACCAATAAGGGATTGTTTTTT	CASSSPLFTNKGLFF
NA	TRBV15	TRBD1	TRBJ1-2	TGTGCCACCAGCAGAGATACAGGGGGCAACTATGGCTACACCTTC	CATSRDTGGNYGYTF
NA	TRBV27	NA	TRBJ2-1	TGTGCCAGCAGTTTAGGTGTTAGCGGCTCCTACAATGAGCAGTTCTTC	CASSLGVSGSYNEQFF
once	TRBV6-5	NA	TRBJ1-3	TGTGCCAGCAGTTACGAACAGCCTCTCTCTGGAAACACCATATATTTT	CASSYEQPLSGNTIYF
few	TRBV11-1	NA	TRBJ2-1	TGTGCCAGCAAATCAAGCGGTTACAATGAGCAGTTCTTC	CASKSSGYNEQFF
NA	TRBV7-3	NA	TRBJ2-5	TGTGCCAGCAGCTTTGGGAGCGGTGAAGAGACCCAGTACTTC	CASSFGSGEETQYF
NA	TRBV19	NA	TRBJ1-6	TGTGCCAGTAGGTGGGCGGAGGGGAATTCACCCCTCCACTTT	CASRWAEGNSPLHF
NA	TRBV29-1	NA	TRBJ2-3	TGCAGCGAACGGACAGGGCGGGAGGCAGATACGCAGTATTTT	CSERTGREADTQYF